Listed below are T cell receptor beta chains from one sample, sequenced in a study of regulatory T cells in long-lasting Graves disease. MiXCR, run by TCRdb on the multiplex PCR reads, gives a single entry per CDR3 protein. Of roughly 410,000 distinct CDR3 sequences in the sample, 15% were seen once. These data also featured in a second study, about T cells in Graves' hyperthyroidism and ophthalmopathy.

Material: peripheral blood mononuclear cells (PBMCs), obtained at new diagnosis, from a patient treated with antithyroid drugs. The receptors shown here come from a woman aged 40 to 55 with Graves disease. CDR3s include the opening cysteine and the closing phenylalanine or tryptophan. D genes are given only for firm matches. Size is stated for part of the rows, as once, few or many counts, or as a class when the clone is expanded.

clone_size j_call v_call d_call cdr3_nt cdr3_aa
few TRBJ2-3 TRBV12-3/TRBV12-4 TRBD1 TGTGCCAGCACTACACAGGGGGCGCACCCAGATACGCAGTATTTT CASTTQGAHPDTQYF
. TRBJ2-1 TRBV12-3/TRBV12-4 . TGTGCCAGCAGTTTAGCTTTAAACACATACAATGAGCAGTTCTTC CASSLALNTYNEQFF
many TRBJ2-5 TRBV12-5 TRBD2 TGTGCTAGTGGTTTGAATCTAGCGGGAGAGACCCAGTACTTC CASGLNLAGETQYF
many TRBJ2-3 TRBV24-1 . TGTGCCACCAGTGACCTCGGACGGAGTACAGATACGCAGTATTTT CATSDLGRSTDTQYF
. TRBJ2-2 TRBV20-1 TRBD1 TGCAGTGCTAGAGATTCCGGACAGGGGAACACCGGGGAGCTGTTTTTT CSARDSGQGNTGELFF
many TRBJ1-1 TRBV6-1 TRBD1 TGTGCCAGCAGTGAAGAAGACAGGGTTTATGTGGGGAACACTGAAGCTTTCTTT CASSEEDRVYVGNTEAFF
many TRBJ1-2 TRBV7-8 TRBD1 TGTGCCAGCAGCTTTGTGGACAGGAGCTATGGCTACACCTTC CASSFVDRSYGYTF
many TRBJ2-2 TRBV18 . TGTGCCAGCTCACCATCCTATCCCCCTCCCGGGGAGCTGTTTTTT CASSPSYPPPGELFF
. TRBJ2-7 TRBV12-3/TRBV12-4 TRBD1 TGTGCCAGCAGTACCCGACAGGGGGGGACCCCCTACGAGCAGTACTTC CASSTRQGGTPYEQYF
many TRBJ2-1 TRBV20-1 TRBD2 TGCAGTGCTAGCGGACTAGCGGGAGGGCCCTTTTACAATGAGCAGTTCTTC CSASGLAGGPFYNEQFF
many TRBJ2-7 TRBV3-1 TRBD2 TGTGCCAGCAGCCAAGATAGCGGGAGATCCGAGCAGTACTTC CASSQDSGRSEQYF
few TRBJ2-7 TRBV20-1 TRBD2 TGCGGAGTAGGTAGCGGGAGGGCCGCGACGCTCAGGGACGAGCAGTACTTC CGVGSGRAATLRDEQYF
many TRBJ2-1 TRBV6-1 . TGTGCCAGCGGCCCGGGGCCGGACTTAGCGGCCTGGGATGAGCAGTTCTTC CASGPGPDLAAWDEQFF
. TRBJ2-7 TRBV6-5 . TGTGCCAGCAGTTACTCGGCGACTCTGGCCTACGAGCAGTACTTC CASSYSATLAYEQYF
. TRBJ2-2 TRBV18 . TGTGCCAGCTCACTTTTGGCGTGGACGGGAGACCCCGGGGAGCTGTTTTTT CASSLLAWTGDPGELFF